This T cell receptor beta chain was found in a study of regulatory T cells in long-lasting Graves disease. General observations from the study: Less diverse TCR repertoires were seen in persistent Graves' patients than in newly diagnosed ones.

Concerning this clonotype itself: Its antigen is not known.

The CDR3 contains 17 residues. V was pared by 2 bases and J by 0 bases, with 3 bases of the junction left unmatched. Germline-derived CDR1 and CDR2 are MNHEY and SVGAGI. Relying on iRepertoire HTBI primers and Arm-PCR of CDR3 regions, the team built TCR beta libraries. TCRdb reprocessed the multiplex PCR reads via MiXCR and lists one record per CDR3 protein. Of roughly 400,000 distinct CDR3 sequences listed, 15% are singletons. Specified time point: newly diagnosed GD, antithyroid drugs for less than 3 months. With RNA extracted from PBMCs as input, the TCR library was made. The same data also contributed to another study, on T cells in Graves' hyperthyroidism and ophthalmopathy.

The chain is built from TRBV6-5 and TRBJ2-7, with 14 bases aligning to TRBD2. The TCR was taken from a woman aged 40-49 years with Graves disease. The sequencing used peripheral blood mononuclear cells (PBMCs), collected at new diagnosis, from a patient treated with antithyroid drugs. The CDR3 spells CASSYHGTSGSSYEQYF. The CDR3 DNA is TGTGCCAGCAGTTACCATGGGACTAGCGGGAGCTCCTACGAGCAGTACTTC.